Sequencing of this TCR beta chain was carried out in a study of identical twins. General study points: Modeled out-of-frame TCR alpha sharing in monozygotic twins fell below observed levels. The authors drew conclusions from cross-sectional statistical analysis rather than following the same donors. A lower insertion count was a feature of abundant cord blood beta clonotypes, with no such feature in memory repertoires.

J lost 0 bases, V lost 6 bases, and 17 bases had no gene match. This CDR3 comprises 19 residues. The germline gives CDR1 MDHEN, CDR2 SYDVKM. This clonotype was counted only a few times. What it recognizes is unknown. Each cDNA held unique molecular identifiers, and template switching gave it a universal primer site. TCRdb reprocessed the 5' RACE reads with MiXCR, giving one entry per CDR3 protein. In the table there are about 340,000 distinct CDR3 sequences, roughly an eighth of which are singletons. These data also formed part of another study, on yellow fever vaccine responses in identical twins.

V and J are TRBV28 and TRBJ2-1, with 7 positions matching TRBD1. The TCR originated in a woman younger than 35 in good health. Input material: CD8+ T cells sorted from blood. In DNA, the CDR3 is TGTGCCAGCAGGCTACCTACGCGCCGGGACAGTAGCTCCTACAATGAGCAGTTCTTC. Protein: CASRLPTRRDSSSYNEQFF.